This T cell receptor (beta chain) came from a study of CD8+CD57+ T cells in acquired aplastic anemia. About the research overall: Mean DNA quantity obtained from sorted CD4+ and CD8+ cells was 2.5 to 4 ug. Among healthy donors, CD4+ cells averaged roughly 11 million reads.

Points on this clonotype: Its antigen is unidentified.

Study-wide results and caveats: Patients and healthy controls showed no significant CD8+ Simpson's diversity difference. Patients and controls turned out to have 25 to 35 CD8+ CDR3 sequences in common.

It was genomic DNA that served as the template for profiling TCR beta VDJ and CDR3. TCRdb independently ran MiXCR on the reads; one entry per CDR3 protein. This table has about 110,000 distinct CDR3 sequences, around 53% appearing once. CDR1 ENHRY and CDR2 SYGVKD come from the germline V gene. V shed 6 bases and J shed 12 bases, with 18 bases lying between them. CDR3 length equals 14 residues. Material: sorted CD4+, CD8+, or CD8+CD57+ T cells (not recorded which) from PBMCs. The rearrangement uses TRBV10-3 and TRBJ1-6; a possible D gene is TRBD1 (5 bases). This clonotype was sampled from a human donor in good health, serving as a control. The chain's CDR3 is CAISRGTGGGPLHF. The CDR3 bases are TGTGCCATCAGCCGAGGAACAGGCGGGGGACCCCTCCACTTT.